This T cell receptor beta chain is drawn from a study of blood T cell repertoires in COVID-19. The CDR3 length is 14 residues. CDR1 and CDR2 from the germline V gene are SGHNT and YYREEE (reference sequence). Trimming took 2 bases from V and 1 from J, leaving 6 bases between them. The protocol was immunoSEQ multiplex PCR, while the TCRdb copy is restricted to in-frame clones and leaves out a portion. In the table there are 180,000 or so clones, roughly 76% of which are singletons. V gene TRBV5-4 combines with J gene TRBJ2-2; D is uncertain. The sequenced sample was peripheral blood. This clonotype was sampled from a woman in her forties with COVID-19, enrolled during active disease. Here the CDR3 reads CASSFERNTGELFF. The DNA of the CDR3 is TGTGCCAGCAGCTTTGAGCGGAACACCGGGGAGCTGTTTTTT.